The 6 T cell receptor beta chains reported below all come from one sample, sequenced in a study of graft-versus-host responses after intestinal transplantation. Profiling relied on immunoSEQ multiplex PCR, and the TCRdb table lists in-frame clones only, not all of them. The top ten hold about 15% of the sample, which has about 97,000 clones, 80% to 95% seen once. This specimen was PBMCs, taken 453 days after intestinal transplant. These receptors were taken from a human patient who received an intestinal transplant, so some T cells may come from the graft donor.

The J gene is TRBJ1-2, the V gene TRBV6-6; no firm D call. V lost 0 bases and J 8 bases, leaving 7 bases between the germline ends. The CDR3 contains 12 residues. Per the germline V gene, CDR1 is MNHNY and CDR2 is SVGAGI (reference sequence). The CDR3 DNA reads TGTGCCAGCAGTTACTCCGGACGGGGCTACACCTTC. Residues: CASSYSGRGYTF.

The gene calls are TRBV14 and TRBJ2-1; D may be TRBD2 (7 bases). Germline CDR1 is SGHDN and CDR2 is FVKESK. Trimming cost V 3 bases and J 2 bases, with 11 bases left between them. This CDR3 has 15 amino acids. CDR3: CASSQWRGPYNEQFF. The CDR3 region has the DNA TGTGCCAGCAGCCAGTGGCGGGGGCCCTACAATGAGCAGTTCTTC.

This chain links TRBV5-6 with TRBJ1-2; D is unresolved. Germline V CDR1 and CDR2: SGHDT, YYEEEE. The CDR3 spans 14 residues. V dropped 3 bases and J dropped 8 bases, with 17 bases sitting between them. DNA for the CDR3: TGTGCCAGCAGCTACACGAGTCTCTATAGCGGCTACACCTTC. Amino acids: CASSYTSLYSGYTF.

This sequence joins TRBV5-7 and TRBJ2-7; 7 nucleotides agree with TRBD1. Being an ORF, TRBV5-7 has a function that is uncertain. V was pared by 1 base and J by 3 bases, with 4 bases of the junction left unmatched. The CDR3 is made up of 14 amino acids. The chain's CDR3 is CASSLRGTDYEQYF. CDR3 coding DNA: TGTGCCAGCAGCTTGCGAGGGACAGACTACGAGCAGTACTTC.

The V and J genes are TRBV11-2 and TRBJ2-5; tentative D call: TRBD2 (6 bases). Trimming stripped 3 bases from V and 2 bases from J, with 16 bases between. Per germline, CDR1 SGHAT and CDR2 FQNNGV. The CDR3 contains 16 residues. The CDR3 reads CASSLGRDSLQETQYF. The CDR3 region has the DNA TGTGCCAGCAGCTTGGGCAGGGACTCATTACAAGAGACCCAGTACTTC.

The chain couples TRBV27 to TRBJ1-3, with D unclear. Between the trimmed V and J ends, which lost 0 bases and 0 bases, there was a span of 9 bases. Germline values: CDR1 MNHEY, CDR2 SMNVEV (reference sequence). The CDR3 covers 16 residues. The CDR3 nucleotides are TGTGCCAGCAGTTTATCTTCGCCGATCTCTGGAAACACCATATATTTT. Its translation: CASSLSSPISGNTIYF.